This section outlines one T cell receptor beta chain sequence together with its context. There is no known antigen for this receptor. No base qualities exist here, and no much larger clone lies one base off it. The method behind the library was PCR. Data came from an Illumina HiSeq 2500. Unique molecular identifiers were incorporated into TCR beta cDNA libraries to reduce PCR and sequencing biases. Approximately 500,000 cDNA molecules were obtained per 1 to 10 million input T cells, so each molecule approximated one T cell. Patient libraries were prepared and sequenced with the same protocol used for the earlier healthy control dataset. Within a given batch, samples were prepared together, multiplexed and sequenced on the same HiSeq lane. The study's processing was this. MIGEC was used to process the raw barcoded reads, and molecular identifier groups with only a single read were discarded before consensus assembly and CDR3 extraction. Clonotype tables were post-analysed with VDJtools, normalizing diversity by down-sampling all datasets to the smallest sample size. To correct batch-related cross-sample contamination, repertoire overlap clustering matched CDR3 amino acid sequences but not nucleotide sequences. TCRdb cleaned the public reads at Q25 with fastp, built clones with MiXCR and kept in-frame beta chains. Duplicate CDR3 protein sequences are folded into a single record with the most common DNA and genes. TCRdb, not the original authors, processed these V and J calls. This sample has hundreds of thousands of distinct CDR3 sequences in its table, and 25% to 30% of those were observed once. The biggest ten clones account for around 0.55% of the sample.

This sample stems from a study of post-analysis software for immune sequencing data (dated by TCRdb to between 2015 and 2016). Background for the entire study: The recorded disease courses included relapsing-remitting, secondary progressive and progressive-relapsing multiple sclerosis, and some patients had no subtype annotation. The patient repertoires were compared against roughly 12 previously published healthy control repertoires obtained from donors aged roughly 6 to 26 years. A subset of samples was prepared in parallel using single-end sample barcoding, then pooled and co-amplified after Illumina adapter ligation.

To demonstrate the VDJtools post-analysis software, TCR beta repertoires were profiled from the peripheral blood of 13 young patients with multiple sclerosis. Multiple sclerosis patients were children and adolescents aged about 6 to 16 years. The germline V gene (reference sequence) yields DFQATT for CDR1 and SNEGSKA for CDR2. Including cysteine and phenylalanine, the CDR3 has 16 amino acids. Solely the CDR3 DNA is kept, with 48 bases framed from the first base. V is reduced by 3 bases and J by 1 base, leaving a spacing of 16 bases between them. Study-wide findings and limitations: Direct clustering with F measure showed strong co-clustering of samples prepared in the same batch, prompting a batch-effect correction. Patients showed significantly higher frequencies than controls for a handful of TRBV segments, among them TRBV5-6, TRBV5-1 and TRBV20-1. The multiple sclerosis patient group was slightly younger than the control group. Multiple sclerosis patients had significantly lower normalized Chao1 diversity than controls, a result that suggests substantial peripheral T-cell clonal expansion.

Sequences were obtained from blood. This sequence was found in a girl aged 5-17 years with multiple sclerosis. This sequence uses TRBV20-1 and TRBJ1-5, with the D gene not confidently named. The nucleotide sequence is TGCAGTGCTAGCCGGGCAGATCCTTCGAGCAATCAGCCCCAGCATTTT. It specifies CSASRADPSSNQPQHF.